These 17 T cell receptor beta chains were sequenced from one sample in a study of blood T cells in healthy people across ages. Sample-barcoded 5' priming and a J-beta primer mix drove a second PCR of roughly 7 to 11 cycles. TCRdb fed the 5' RACE reads into MiXCR, producing one record per CDR3 protein. The data show hundreds of thousands of distinct CDR3 sequences, over 45% seen once. Sequencing input: blood. These receptors originate from a man aged 25-45 years in good health.

The gene calls are TRBV7-9 and TRBJ1-1; a weak D match, TRBD1 (5 bases). Germline V lookup: CDR1 SEHNR, CDR2 FQNEAQ (reference sequence). The CDR3 totals 16 residues. V was shortened by 1 base and J by 6 bases, with 18 bases between the two germline ends. The CDR3 protein is CASSLVSSGLRSEAFF. The CDR3 DNA follows: TGTGCCAGCAGCTTAGTGAGTTCGGGACTCAGGTCTGAAGCTTTCTTT.

This chain joins TRBV29-1 and TRBJ2-3; 8 bases agree with TRBD2. Germline V lookup: CDR1 SQVTM, CDR2 ANQGSEA. V lost 5 bases, J lost 2 bases, and 3 bases stayed unmatched. CDR3 length: 13 amino acids. This CDR3 is CSVKREFTDTQYF. The CDR3 DNA reads as TGCAGCGTTAAGCGGGAGTTCACAGATACGCAGTATTTT.

The chain recombines TRBV20-1 with TRBJ2-7, with D tentatively TRBD1 or TRBD2 (5 bases each). Germline CDR1 reads DFQATT; CDR2 reads SNEGSKA (reference sequence). V was clipped by 4 bases and J by 0 bases, with 13 bases between them. There are 14 residues in the CDR3. The CDR3 sequence: CSATFFGGSYEQYF. CDR3 DNA: TGCAGTGCTACATTTTTTGGGGGCTCCTACGAGCAGTACTTC.

This clonotype has just one count. This chain connects TRBV14 to TRBJ1-2; D uncertain. In germline, CDR1 is SGHDN, CDR2 FVKESK. CDR3 length equals 13 residues. Trimming pared 1 base from V and 8 bases from J, leaving 11 bases between. CDR3 coding DNA: TGTGCCAGCAGCCAAGTTTACGGAAACGGCTACACCTTC. Its protein product is CASSQVYGNGYTF.

Only a few counts were recorded for this clonotype. The chain couples TRBV20-1 to TRBJ2-7, with TRBD2 identical over 9 bases. This CDR3 has 16 residues. CDR1 is DFQATT, CDR2 SNEGSKA, per germline (reference sequence). J lost 1 base, V lost 0 bases, and 7 bases had no gene match. This chain's CDR3 is CSARDTASGASYEQYF. CDR3 in DNA: TGCAGTGCTAGAGACACGGCTAGCGGGGCATCCTACGAGCAGTACTTC.

J is TRBJ1-6 and V is TRBV20-1; no definite D call. This CDR3 contains 11 residues. Germline CDR1 reads DFQATT; CDR2 reads SNEGSKA (reference sequence). Trimming stripped 2 bases from V and 15 bases from J, with 11 bases between. The CDR3 region has the DNA TGCAGTGCTAGATCTGATCGAGTCCTCCACTTT. This sequence encodes CSARSDRVLHF.

This clonotype has only a few counts. The chain has TRBV20-1 and TRBJ2-3; 14 bases agree with TRBD2. The V segment lost 3 bases and the J segment 1 base; nucleotides outside the gene matches: 6. This CDR3 is 17 amino acids long. CDR1 DFQATT and CDR2 SNEGSKA come from the germline V gene (reference sequence). This CDR3 reads CSARSGLAGAGTDTQYF. CDR3 in DNA: TGCAGTGCTAGGTCGGGACTAGCGGGAGCTGGCACAGATACGCAGTATTTT.

The genes are TRBV20-1 and TRBJ2-1, with unresolved D. Germline CDR1 and CDR2: DFQATT and SNEGSKA (reference sequence). Trimming stripped 3 bases from V and 2 bases from J, with 8 bases between. The CDR3 consists of 13 residues. CDR3 residues: CSARSLAYNEQFF. The CDR3 DNA sequence: TGCAGTGCTAGGTCTCTAGCCTACAATGAGCAGTTCTTC.

The J gene is TRBJ2-3, the V gene TRBV11-2; 14 bases align to TRBD2. The CDR3 spans 16 residues. The germline V gene encodes CDR1 SGHAT and CDR2 FQNNGV. Losses at the gene ends were 3 bases for V and 9 bases for J; bases not matched to a gene: 8. The CDR3 is CASSFLTSGRATTQYF. CDR3 bases: TGTGCCAGCAGCTTCCTGACTAGCGGGAGGGCCACCACGCAGTATTTT.

The chain uses TRBV10-3 and TRBJ1-2, with D possibly matching TRBD1 (5 bases). The germline gives CDR1 ENHRY, CDR2 SYGVKD. Trimming left V 0 bases short and J 2 bases short, with 10 bases between. The length of the CDR3 is 15 residues. The CDR3 loop is CAISESVRENYGYTF. DNA for the CDR3: TGTGCCATCAGTGAGTCCGTCAGGGAGAACTATGGCTACACCTTC.

This clonotype has just a few counts. The V gene is TRBV12-3 or TRBV12-4, the J gene TRBJ1-2, with a weak D call TRBD1 (5 bases). The CDR3 runs to 14 residues. V was trimmed by 4 bases and J by 3 bases, leaving 12 bases between them. The CDR3 loop reads CASSSNRDYYGYTF. As DNA, the CDR3 is TGTGCCAGCAGTTCGAACCGGGACTACTATGGCTACACCTTC.

The V and J genes are TRBV12-3 or TRBV12-4 and TRBJ2-3; D gene ambiguous. This CDR3 comprises 13 residues. V lost 6 bases and J lost 6, with 13 bases in between. The CDR3 reads CASRVEWADTQYF. Here the CDR3 DNA reads TGTGCCAGCAGGGTAGAGTGGGCGGATACGCAGTATTTT.

The chain employs TRBV12-3 or TRBV12-4 and TRBJ2-5, with D hard to call. Deletions cut 6 bases from V and 11 bases from J, with 25 bases between. The CDR3 contains 15 residues. The CDR3 DNA sequence: TGTGCCAGCAGACCCGGTCTAGGATTCGCCGGTGAGCAGTACTTC. Encoded protein: CASRPGLGFAGEQYF.

The chain is built from TRBV28 and TRBJ2-7, with 15 bases identical to TRBD2. The CDR3 is 16 residues long. Trimming removed 10 bases from V and 6 bases from J; junction bases left unmatched: 13. Germline-derived CDR1 and CDR2 are MDHEN and SYDVKM. The CDR3 DNA reads as TGTGCCATAGTATCTACGGGACTAGCGGGAGGTGGCGAGCAGTACTTC. This encodes CAIVSTGLAGGGEQYF.

This clonotype turned up a few times. This chain uses TRBV28 with TRBJ2-7, with a possible D match to TRBD1 (5 bases). CDR1 MDHEN and CDR2 SYDVKM come from the germline V gene. The CDR3 covers 15 residues. The germline V and J ends were trimmed by 6 bases and 2 bases, with 17 bases remaining between them. Here the CDR3 reads CASSVDSRSTYEQYF. The DNA of the CDR3 is TGTGCCAGCAGCGTCGACAGTAGGTCGACCTACGAGCAGTACTTC.

The chain recombines TRBV28 with TRBJ2-3, with a weak D call TRBD2 (5 bases). CDR1 is MDHEN and CDR2 is SYDVKM in the germline V gene. The CDR3 spans 13 residues. Trimming pared 6 bases from V and 9 bases from J, leaving 16 bases between. In DNA form, the CDR3 reads TGTGCCAGCAGAGCTTTCGGAGGTTCAACGCAGTATTTT. It is translated as CASRAFGGSTQYF.

The chain links TRBV30 to TRBJ2-7; a weak D match, TRBD2 (6 bases). Trimming removed 1 base from V and 6 bases from J, with 13 bases in between. This CDR3 has 13 residues. Germline CDR1 GTSNPN, CDR2 SVGIG (reference sequence). The CDR3, as DNA: TGTGCCTGGAGTGGTGACCTAGCGTCCGAGCAGTACTTC. Its protein is CAWSGDLASEQYF.